The sequence of this T cell receptor beta chain was determined in a study of spatial heterogeneity in lung cancer. In its sample, this clonotype ranks as medium-sized. In TCRdb, the 5' RACE reads were re-called with MiXCR into one record per CDR3 protein. The sample shows more than 9,500 distinct CDR3 sequences, approximately 6.2% of them seen only once. Specified time point: sample taken at primary tumor resection. Whole RNA was taken from tumor, nontumor lung or frozen PBMC; it was then sequenced unsorted. Material: normal lung tissue next to the tumor, obtained at surgery. The TCR was taken from a male donor with early-stage non-small cell lung cancer.

In nucleotides, the CDR3 is TGTGCCAGCAACTACAGAGCCGTGAACACTGAAGCTTTCTTT. As protein: CASNYRAVNTEAFF. The V gene is TRBV5-8, the J gene TRBJ1-1; no clear D gene. The CDR3 extends over 14 amino acids. The germline gives CDR1 SGHTS, CDR2 YDEGEE. The germline V and J ends were trimmed by 6 bases and 0 bases, with 12 bases remaining between them.